These T cell receptor beta chains were read from a single sample in a study of long-term antiretroviral therapy in people with HIV. Clones were read by immunoSEQ multiplex PCR, and TCRdb kept only the in-frame ones, dropping some. Of about 21,000 clones listed, approximately 81% were seen once; the top ten hold under 3.5%. The material was unsorted PBMCs, obtained 1.9 years after starting antiretroviral therapy. These receptors came from a woman aged 45-60 years with HIV. The CDR3 runs from the conserved cysteine through the conserved F or W. The order of the fields is J gene, clone size, V gene, CDR3 protein. Size values are once, few and many counts, or a class for expanded clones, and some rows have none.

j_gene: TRBJ2-3; abundance: .; v_gene: TRBV7-2; CDR3aa: CASSLAPGASDTQYF
j_gene: TRBJ1-2; abundance: .; v_gene: TRBV7-2; CDR3aa: CASSPSPSLITF
j_gene: TRBJ2-7; abundance: .; v_gene: TRBV27; CDR3aa: CATGTLVIPLYEQYF
j_gene: TRBJ1-2; abundance: .; v_gene: TRBV4-1; CDR3aa: CASSQAEVNYGYTF
j_gene: TRBJ2-6; abundance: .; v_gene: TRBV6-1; CDR3aa: CASRTEASGANVLTF
j_gene: TRBJ2-2; abundance: once; v_gene: TRBV4-3; CDR3aa: CASSPGLAGGPTPGELFF
j_gene: TRBJ2-7; abundance: .; v_gene: TRBV7-5; CDR3aa: CVRGPQGQGPLEQYF
j_gene: TRBJ1-4; abundance: .; v_gene: TRBV5-1; CDR3aa: CASSLGPGGEKLFF
j_gene: TRBJ1-2; abundance: .; v_gene: TRBV6-1; CDR3aa: CASSETGYGYTF
j_gene: TRBJ2-1; abundance: .; v_gene: TRBV9; CDR3aa: CASSVGTGGSNEQFF
j_gene: TRBJ2-7; abundance: few; v_gene: TRBV19; CDR3aa: CASSIQGKEQYF
j_gene: TRBJ2-1; abundance: once; v_gene: TRBV4-3; CDR3aa: CASSRTGGTYNEQFF
j_gene: TRBJ2-7; abundance: .; v_gene: TRBV2; CDR3aa: CASLRNTLFEQYF
j_gene: TRBJ1-2; abundance: .; v_gene: TRBV2; CDR3aa: CASSERTGNYGYTF
j_gene: TRBJ1-3; abundance: .; v_gene: TRBV2; CDR3aa: CASSSPRNTIYF
j_gene: TRBJ1-3; abundance: .; v_gene: TRBV6-5; CDR3aa: CASSGGTLLGNTIYF
j_gene: TRBJ2-2; abundance: few; v_gene: TRBV19; CDR3aa: CASCPGGANTGELFF
j_gene: TRBJ2-7; abundance: .; v_gene: TRBV19; CDR3aa: CASGTARANEQYF
j_gene: TRBJ2-7; abundance: .; v_gene: TRBV9; CDR3aa: CASSVGSEYEQYF
j_gene: TRBJ1-2; abundance: .; v_gene: TRBV10-3; CDR3aa: CAISAAGLQGIEGYTF
j_gene: TRBJ1-1; abundance: .; v_gene: TRBV2; CDR3aa: CASSGQINTEAFF
j_gene: TRBJ1-6; abundance: .; v_gene: TRBV5-6; CDR3aa: CASSLHTGSNSPLHF
j_gene: TRBJ1-1; abundance: .; v_gene: TRBV6-6; CDR3aa: CASSYKGSTEAFF
j_gene: TRBJ1-5; abundance: .; v_gene: TRBV5-6; CDR3aa: CASSFGEQPQHF
j_gene: TRBJ2-3; abundance: .; v_gene: TRBV5-4; CDR3aa: CASSLGGVGTQYF
j_gene: TRBJ1-2; abundance: .; v_gene: TRBV30; CDR3aa: CAWSVGQGLLYGYTF
j_gene: TRBJ2-7; abundance: .; v_gene: TRBV4-1; CDR3aa: CASSQVLGTYSYEQYF
j_gene: TRBJ2-3; abundance: .; v_gene: TRBV6-4; CDR3aa: CASKREGTDTQYF
j_gene: TRBJ2-1; abundance: once; v_gene: TRBV19; CDR3aa: CASSTGGSYNEQFF
j_gene: TRBJ2-4; abundance: .; v_gene: TRBV7-3; CDR3aa: CASSPAGQGRNIQYF
j_gene: TRBJ2-3; abundance: .; v_gene: TRBV11-2; CDR3aa: CASSLTSGVADTQYF
j_gene: TRBJ1-1; abundance: .; v_gene: TRBV2; CDR3aa: CASSAQLNTEAFF
j_gene: TRBJ2-7; abundance: .; v_gene: TRBV18; CDR3aa: CASSPGADSYEQYF
j_gene: TRBJ1-1; abundance: .; v_gene: TRBV6-4; CDR3aa: CANPPGRWRNTEAFF